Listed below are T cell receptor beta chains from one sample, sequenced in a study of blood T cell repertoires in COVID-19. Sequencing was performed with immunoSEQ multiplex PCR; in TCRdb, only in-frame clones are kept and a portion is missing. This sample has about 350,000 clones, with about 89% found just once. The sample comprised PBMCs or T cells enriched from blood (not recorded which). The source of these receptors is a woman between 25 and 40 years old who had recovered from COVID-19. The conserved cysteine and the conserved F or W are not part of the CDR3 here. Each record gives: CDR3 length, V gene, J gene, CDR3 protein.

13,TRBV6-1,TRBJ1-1,ASSEGYGMNTEAF
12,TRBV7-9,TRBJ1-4,ASSLSEGVGKLF
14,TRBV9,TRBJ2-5,ASSVSGGAGSETQY
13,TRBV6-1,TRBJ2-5,ASSDLAGGRETQY
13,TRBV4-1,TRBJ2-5,ASSQGDWTQETQY
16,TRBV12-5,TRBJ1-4,ASAREGGLGLGNEKLF
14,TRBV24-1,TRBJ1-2,ATSDFWGQGPYGYT
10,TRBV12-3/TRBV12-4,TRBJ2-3,ASTPRPDTQY
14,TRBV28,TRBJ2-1,ASSFPWGQSYNEQF
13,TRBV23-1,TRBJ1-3,ASSHEPRRGNTIY
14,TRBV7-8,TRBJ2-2,ASSLAPGQGTGELF
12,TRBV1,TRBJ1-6,TSSRGFMNSPLH
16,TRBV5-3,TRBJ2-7,ARSLVADRGLFLYEQY
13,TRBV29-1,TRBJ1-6,SPPGQGLDNSPLH
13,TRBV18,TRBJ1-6,ASSLRDSHNSPLH
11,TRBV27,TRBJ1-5,ASSGQNNQPQH
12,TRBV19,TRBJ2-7,ASSIGRGLDEQY
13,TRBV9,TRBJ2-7,ASSSTGTQSGEQY
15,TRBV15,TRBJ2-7,ATSRVSGQNPIGEQY
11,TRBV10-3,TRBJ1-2,AISSTGPGGYT
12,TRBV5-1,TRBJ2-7,ASSFQVSSYEQY
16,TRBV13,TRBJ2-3,ASSLGDLGTRRTDTQY
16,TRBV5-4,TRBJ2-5,ASSLARAGGRLQETQY
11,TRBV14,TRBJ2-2,ASSQDLGRELF
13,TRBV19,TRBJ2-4,ASSMLQGAGDIQY
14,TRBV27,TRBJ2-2,ASTGGENANTGELF
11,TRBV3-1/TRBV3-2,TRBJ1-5,ASSVDRDQPQH
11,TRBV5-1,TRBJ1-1,ASRDSLNTEAF
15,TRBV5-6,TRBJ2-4,ASSLSGLAGAKNIQY
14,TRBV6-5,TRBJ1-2,ASSWTGGSTNYGYT
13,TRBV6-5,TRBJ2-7,ASSSLTSGSYEQY
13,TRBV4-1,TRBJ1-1,ASSQETGIVSEAF
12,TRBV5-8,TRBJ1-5,ASSQGHSNQPQH
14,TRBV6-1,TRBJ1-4,ASSEAFYATNEKLF
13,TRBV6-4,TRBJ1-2,ASSDSNAGLKGYT
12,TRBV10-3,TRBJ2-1,ASFGQGRSDEQF
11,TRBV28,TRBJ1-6,ASSPGVKSPLH
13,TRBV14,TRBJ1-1,ASSRNARARTEAF
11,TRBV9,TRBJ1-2,ASSVSNNYGYT
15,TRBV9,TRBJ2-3,ASSPSGAGGPTDTQY
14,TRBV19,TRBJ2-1,ASTRVAELAGGHQF
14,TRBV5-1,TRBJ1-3,ASSLDQPGSGNTIY
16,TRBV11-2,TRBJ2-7,ASSLAGGGRGWIYEQY
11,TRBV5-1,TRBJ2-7,ASSVDSAYEQY
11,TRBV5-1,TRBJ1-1,ASSLDSGTEAF
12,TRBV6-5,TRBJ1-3,ATRGGNSGNTIY